This TCR beta chain appears in the sequencing data of a study of identifying expanded T cells in peripheral blood. Study results and caveats: Over around two and four weeks, about 15 and 19 clones changed, versus approximately 1.2 between replicates. Across healthy donors, higher total template counts meant significantly greater approximately two-week count variance.

About this clone: Its antigen is not known.

The germline V gene has CDR1 DFQATT and CDR2 SNEGSKA (reference sequence). There are 10 residues in the CDR3. The V gene lost 3 bases and the J gene lost 7 bases, with 7 bases spanning the gap. The protocol was immunoSEQ multiplex PCR, while the TCRdb copy is restricted to in-frame clones and leaves out a portion. The data hold over 85,000 clones, with 88% observed a single time. The rearrangement joins TRBV20-1 to TRBJ2-7; D is uncertain. The sequenced sample consisted of blood. The receptor comes from a person between 18 and 75 years old in good health. CDR3 bases: TGCAGTGCTAGTGTCAGAGAGCAGTACTTC. It encodes CSASVREQYF.